The 15 T cell receptor beta chains listed next were all sequenced from one sample in a study of cytomegalovirus exposure and HLA in healthy donors. This PCR relied on a set of 60 Vbeta primers and 13 Jbeta primers. Produced via immunoSEQ multiplex PCR; TCRdb's table is partial and in-frame only. The profile shows 100,000 to 150,000 clones, just under 85% of them singletons. The sample taken for sequencing was PBMCs. The receptors stem from a boy aged 2-15 years in good health and CMV-seronegative.

The chain recombines TRBV10-3 with TRBJ1-2; 7 bases fit TRBD1. The trim removed 5 bases at V and 7 bases at J, leaving 7 bases unmatched. Germline loops: CDR1 ENHRY, CDR2 SYGVKD. CDR3 length equals 13 residues. The CDR3 is CAISLDRASGYTF. As DNA, the CDR3 is TGTGCCATCAGTTTAGACAGGGCTTCTGGCTACACCTTC.

The chain recombines TRBV18 with TRBJ1-4; D is uncertain. Between the trimmed V and J ends, which lost 3 bases and 0 bases, there was a span of 11 bases. CDR3 length: 16 amino acids. Germline V gene sequence: CDR1 KGHSH, CDR2 LQKENI. In nucleotides, the CDR3 is TGTGCCAGCTCACCTAGCTCGGCAGCAACTAATGAAAAACTGTTTTTT. Its protein product is CASSPSSAATNEKLFF.

In this sample, this clone turned up a few times. This chain uses TRBV11-2 with TRBJ2-1, with 7 bases identical to TRBD2. This CDR3 region has 14 residues. CDR1 is SGHAT, CDR2 FQNNGV, per germline. The V segment lost 1 base and the J segment 7 bases; nucleotides outside the gene matches: 4. CDR3 coding DNA: TGTGCCAGCAGCTTAGGAGGGAGGGTAAATGAGCAGTTCTTC. Its protein is CASSLGGRVNEQFF.

The V gene is TRBV6-1, the J gene TRBJ2-7; a possible D gene is TRBD1 (6 bases). CDR1 and CDR2 from the germline V gene are MNHNS and SASEGT. The CDR3 spans 14 residues. V was clipped by 3 bases and J by 1 base, with 10 bases between them. The CDR3 spells CASSEADRSYEQYF. In nucleotides, the CDR3 is TGTGCCAGCAGTGAGGCGGACAGATCCTACGAGCAGTACTTC.

This clone came up a few times. The genes are TRBV6-1 and TRBJ2-3, with 9 bases that match TRBD2. V lost 3 bases, J lost 6 bases, and 7 bases stayed unmatched. Germline V CDR1 and CDR2: MNHNS, SASEGT. The CDR3 consists of 15 residues. The CDR3 bases are TGTGCCAGCAGTGACGGCGGGGGGGCCGCGGATACGCAGTATTTT. Translated: CASSDGGGAADTQYF.

This clone has more than one count but fewer than ten. The rearrangement uses TRBV25-1 and TRBJ1-1; 8 bases map to TRBD1. Looked up from germline, CDR1 is MGHDK and CDR2 is SYGVNS. Losses at the gene ends were 2 bases for V and 3 bases for J; bases not matched to a gene: 8. This CDR3 has 16 residues. CDR3 loop: CASSEPRGLWDTEAFF. The DNA for the CDR3 is TGTGCCAGCAGTGAACCCAGGGGGCTGTGGGACACTGAAGCTTTCTTT.

J is TRBJ1-2 and V is TRBV4-2; TRBD1 agrees at 7 bases. CDR1 is LGHNA and CDR2 is YNFKEQ in the germline V gene. This CDR3 has 16 amino acids. Trimming took 3 bases from V and 5 from J; bases not matched to a gene: 12. CDR3 nucleotides: TGTGCCAGCAGCCACGCTAGGACAGGAAAGGTATATGGCTACACCTTC. Translated: CASSHARTGKVYGYTF.

This chain connects TRBV5-1 to TRBJ2-1; D is unclear. The V end was cut by 3 bases, the J end by 6 bases, with 10 bases between. Germline V gene lookup returns CDR1 SGHRS and CDR2 YFSETQ. The CDR3 totals 13 residues. In DNA form, the CDR3 reads TGCGCCAGCAGCTCAGGAAGGCCCAATGAGCAGTTCTTC. This gives the protein CASSSGRPNEQFF. The full variable domain, rest sourced from reference TRBV5-1 and TRBJ2-1, is KAGVTQTPRYLIKTRGQQVTLSCSPISGHRSVSWYQQTPGQGLQFLFEYFSETQRNKGNFPGRFSGRQFSNSRSEMNVSTLELGDSALYLCASSSGRPNEQFFGPGTRLTVL.

The V call is TRBV7-9, the J call TRBJ2-5, with 8 positions matching TRBD1. V lost 6 bases and J lost 5; bases outside the gene matches: 11. The germline V gene encodes CDR1 SEHNR and CDR2 FQNEAQ (reference sequence). The CDR3 has 15 residues. The CDR3 coding sequence is TGTGCCAGCAGTCCGAGCATGGACAGGGATGAGACCCAGTACTTC. Translating it yields CASSPSMDRDETQYF.

The chain has TRBV6-5 and TRBJ2-1; 9 nucleotides agree with TRBD2. Germline V lookup: CDR1 MNHEY, CDR2 SVGAGI. The ends lost 5 bases at V and 5 bases at J; junction bases unmatched: 7. This CDR3 spans 15 amino acids. CDR3 in amino acids: CASSRLAELNNEQFF. CDR3 sequence (DNA): TGTGCCAGCAGTCGACTAGCGGAACTTAACAATGAGCAGTTCTTC.

The chain uses TRBV19 and TRBJ1-2, with 7 bases aligning to TRBD1. Germline V gives CDR1 LNHDA, CDR2 SQIVND (reference sequence). Germline trimming cut 4 bases from V and 6 bases from J; bases unmatched to any gene: 8. The CDR3 contains 14 residues. This chain's CDR3 is CASSRGGGYNGYTF. CDR3 in DNA: TGTGCCAGTAGTAGAGGGGGCGGCTATAATGGCTACACCTTC. Combining the CDR3 with reference TRBV19 and TRBJ1-2 gives the whole variable domain DGGITQSPKYLFRKEGQNVTLSCEQNLNHDAMYWYRQDPGQGLRLIYYSQIVNDFQKGDIAEGYSVSREKKESFPLTVTSAQKNPTAFYLCASSRGGGYNGYTFGSGTRLTVV.

This clone occurred a few times. The chain links TRBV5-4 to TRBJ1-2, with TRBD1 matching 12 bases. The CDR3 runs to 16 residues. Germline trimming cut 2 bases from V and 2 bases from J; bases unmatched to any gene: 4. CDR1 is SGHNT and CDR2 is YYREEE in the germline V gene (reference sequence). Here the CDR3 DNA reads TGTGCCAGCAGCTTAGGGACAGGGGGCTCGAACTATGGCTACACCTTC. This translates into CASSLGTGGSNYGYTF.

The V gene is TRBV18, the J gene TRBJ1-5, with 7 bases matching TRBD1. Germline V lookup: CDR1 KGHSH, CDR2 LQKENI. CDR3 size: 13 residues. V lost 6 bases, J lost 3 bases, and 2 bases stayed unmatched. The chain's CDR3 is CASSGTVNQPQHF. The CDR3 nucleotides are TGTGCCAGCTCCGGGACAGTCAATCAGCCCCAGCATTTT.

Only one count was recorded for this clone. The J gene is TRBJ1-1, the V gene TRBV30; maybe TRBD1 (6 bases). Germline loops: CDR1 GTSNPN, CDR2 SVGIG (reference sequence). V lost 2 bases and J 11 bases, leaving 18 bases between the germline ends. This CDR3 comprises 13 residues. Here the CDR3 DNA reads TGTGCCTGGAGTCTAGGAGGACAGCGAAGGGCTTTCTTT. Translating gives CAWSLGGQRRAFF.

The gene calls are TRBV6-5 and TRBJ2-1; 9 nucleotides match TRBD1. The junction had 8 bases not matched to a gene; V was cut back by 4 bases and J by 4 bases. The length of the CDR3 is 16 residues. Germline loops: CDR1 MNHEY, CDR2 SVGAGI. The CDR3 DNA reads TGTGCCAGCAGTTTTTACCTGACAGGGGGGTACAATGAGCAGTTCTTC. Translating gives CASSFYLTGGYNEQFF.